The clone carrying this T cell receptor (beta chain) was seen only a few times. The entry originates in a study of blood T cell repertoires in COVID-19. As handled by the study authors: Nucleated cell number was recorded as an estimate derived from reference gene primer amplification. Using immunoSEQ multiplex PCR, the repertoire was profiled, and TCRdb retains in-frame clones only, with some absent. Clone size and V and J calls were adopted from that table, with D and trimming inferred from the DNA. The profile shows over 55,000 clones, 60% to 85% of them singletons. Germline lookup yields CDR1 MNHNS and CDR2 SASEGT. V lost 4 bases, J lost 0 bases, and 6 bases stayed unmatched. There are 16 residues in the CDR3.

Input material: peripheral blood. The receptor's source is a human donor in a cohort sampled during active COVID-19. The V call is TRBV6-1, the J call TRBJ2-1; 7 bases are shared with TRBD2. CDR3 in DNA: TGTGCCAGCAGTGTGACTAGCCAGAGCTCCTACAATGAGCAGTTCTTC. Its protein product is CASSVTSQSSYNEQFF.